The sequence of this T cell receptor beta chain was determined in a study of blood T cell repertoires in COVID-19. With V trimmed by 6 bases and J by 5 bases, 9 bases remained unmatched. CDR3 length: 14 residues. The V gene's germline CDR1 is SQVTM and CDR2 ANQGSEA. TCRdb's copy holds only in-frame clones and misses some; the assay was immunoSEQ multiplex PCR. The sample lists 250,000 to 350,000 clones, about 89% occurring once. The source material was peripheral blood. This receptor was identified in a woman aged 55-70 years with acute or convalescent COVID-19. The chain combines TRBV29-1 with TRBJ2-5; 10 bases line up with TRBD1. CDR3 nucleotides: TGCAGCGTAGACGGACAGGGGGTAACGGAGACCCAGTACTTC. Amino acid sequence: CSVDGQGVTETQYF.